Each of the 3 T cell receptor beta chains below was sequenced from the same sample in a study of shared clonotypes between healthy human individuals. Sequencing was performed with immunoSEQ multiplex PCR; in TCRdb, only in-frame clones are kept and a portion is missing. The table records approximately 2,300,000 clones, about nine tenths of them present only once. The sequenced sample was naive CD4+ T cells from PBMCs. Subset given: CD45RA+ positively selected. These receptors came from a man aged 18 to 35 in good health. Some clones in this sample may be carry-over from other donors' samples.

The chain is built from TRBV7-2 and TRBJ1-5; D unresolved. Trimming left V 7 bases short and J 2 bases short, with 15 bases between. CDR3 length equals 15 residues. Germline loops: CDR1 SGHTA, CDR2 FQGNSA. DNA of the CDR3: TGTGCCAGCACCGCCAGCGAGCCAGGCAATCAGCCCCAGCATTTT. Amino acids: CASTASEPGNQPQHF. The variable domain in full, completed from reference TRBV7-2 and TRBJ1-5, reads GAGVSQSPSNKVTEKGKDVELRCDPISGHTALYWYRQSLGQGLEFLIYFQGNSAPDKSGLPSDRFSAERTGGSVSTLTIQRTQQEDSAVYLCASTASEPGNQPQHFGDGTRLSIL.

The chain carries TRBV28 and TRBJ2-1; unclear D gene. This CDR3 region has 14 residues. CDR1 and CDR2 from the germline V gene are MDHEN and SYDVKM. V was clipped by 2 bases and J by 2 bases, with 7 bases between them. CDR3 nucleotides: TGTGCCAGCAGTTTACAGCCTCCCTACAATGAGCAGTTCTTC. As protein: CASSLQPPYNEQFF. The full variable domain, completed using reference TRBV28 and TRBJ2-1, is DVKVTQSSRYLVKRTGEKVFLECVQDMDHENMFWYRQDPGLGLRLIYFSYDVKMKEKGDIPEGYSVSREKKERFSLILESASTNQTSMYLCASSLQPPYNEQFFGPGTRLTVL.

The CDR3 nucleotides read TGTGCCAGCAGTGTGGACAGGGGCGGGAACACTGAAGCTTTCTTT. Residues: CASSVDRGGNTEAFF. The chain carries TRBV27 and TRBJ1-1, with 9 bases aligning to TRBD1. This CDR3 spans 15 amino acids. The germline gives CDR1 MNHEY, CDR2 SMNVEV (reference sequence). Trimming at V came to 5 bases and at J to 1 base, leaving 5 bases not matched to a gene.